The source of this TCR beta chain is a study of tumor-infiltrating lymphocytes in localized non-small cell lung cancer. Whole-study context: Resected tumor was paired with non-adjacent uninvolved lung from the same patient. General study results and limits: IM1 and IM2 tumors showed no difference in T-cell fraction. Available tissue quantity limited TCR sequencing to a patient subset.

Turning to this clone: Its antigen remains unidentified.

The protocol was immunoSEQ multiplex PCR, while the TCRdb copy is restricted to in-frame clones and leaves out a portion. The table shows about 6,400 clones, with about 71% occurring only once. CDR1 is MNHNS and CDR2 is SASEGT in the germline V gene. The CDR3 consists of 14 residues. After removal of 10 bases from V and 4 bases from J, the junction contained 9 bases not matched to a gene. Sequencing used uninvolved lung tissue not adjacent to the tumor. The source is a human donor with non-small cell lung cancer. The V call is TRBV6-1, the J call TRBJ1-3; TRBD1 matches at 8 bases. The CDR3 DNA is TGTGCCACCGTGGACAGGGCCTGGGGAAACACCATATATTTT. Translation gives CATVDRAWGNTIYF.